These 19 T cell receptor beta chains came from one sample sequenced in a study of Graves' ophthalmopathy and Graves' hyperthyroidism (dated by TCRdb to the late 2010s). TCRdb names Illumina HiSeq 2000 as the instrument used. For repertoire sequencing, the TCR beta CDR3 regions were amplified from RNA transcripts. The first round of RT-PCR was done with HTBI primers and the Qiagen OneStep RT-PCR kit, and was followed by a second round of multiplex PCR, then size selection and purification. The public reads were quality trimmed at Q25 with fastp and then assembled into clones with MiXCR by TCRdb, keeping productive beta chains. All rows with the same CDR3 protein become a single entry with the most common DNA and genes. The sample table holds about 400,000 distinct CDR3 sequences, of which about 16% were seen once. 5.5% to 8% of the sample belongs to the ten largest clones. The specimen was peripheral blood. Source of these receptors: a young woman with stable Graves' hyperthyroidism. Donor details come from another sample of the same person, matched by shared clones.

This clonotype was detected many times. V gene TRBV6-1 combines with J gene TRBJ1-2, with unresolved D. This CDR3 is 12 amino acids long. Germline V gene sequence: CDR1 MNHNS, CDR2 SASEGT. Trimming took 6 bases from V and 3 from J, leaving 8 bases between them. The CDR3 region has the DNA TGTGCCAGCAGAGTCGGGGACTATGGCTACACCTTC. As protein: CASRVGDYGYTF.

This clonotype was seen repeatedly, ten times or more. The J gene is TRBJ1-1, the V gene TRBV5-4; the D gene is possibly TRBD1 (5 bases). Germline CDR1 SGHNT, CDR2 YYREEE (reference sequence). The ends were cut back, 4 bases at V and 7 bases at J, with 11 bases in the middle. This CDR3 is 12 amino acids long. The chain's CDR3 is CASSIRDLEAFF. DNA of the CDR3: TGTGCCAGCAGCATTCGGGACCTTGAAGCTTTCTTT.

The chain carries TRBV11-2 and TRBJ2-5, with 14 bases identical to TRBD2. This CDR3 has 18 amino acids. CDR1 and CDR2 (germline): SGHAT, FQNNGV. The ends lost 5 bases at V and 0 bases at J; junction bases unmatched: 8. The DNA for the CDR3 is TGTGCCAGCAGCCTCGGGACTAGCGGGGGCCTGTACCAAGAGACCCAGTACTTC. This encodes CASSLGTSGGLYQETQYF.

The table lists this clonotype with many counts. The rearrangement links TRBV7-2 to TRBJ2-7; the D gene is possibly TRBD1 (5 bases). CDR1 is SGHTA and CDR2 is FQGNSA in the germline V gene. The CDR3 contains 12 residues. Trimming took 4 bases from V and 7 from J, leaving 11 bases between them. In nucleotides, the CDR3 is TGTGCCAGCAGCTCTCCAGGGAATGAGCAGTACTTC. Protein: CASSSPGNEQYF.

A word on this clonotype: At one end, the junction sequence differs from germline, possibly due to a read error. The chain is built from TRBV7-2 and TRBJ2-2; TRBD1 or TRBD2 may be the D gene (7 bases each). Germline CDR1 is SGHTA and CDR2 is FQGNSA. The CDR3 has 14 residues. CDR3 loop: CASRRDSNTGGLFF. For the CDR3, the DNA is TGTGCCAGCAGAAGGGACAGCAACACGGGGGGGCTGTTTTTT.

This clonotype was seen repeatedly, ten times or more. V usage is TRBV12-3 or TRBV12-4 and J usage is TRBJ1-1; D gene ambiguous. The CDR3 runs to 14 residues. With 6 bases removed from V and 1 base from J, the gap between germline ends came to 12 bases. CDR3 in amino acids: CASSHTSANTEAFF. Written as DNA, the CDR3 is TGTGCCAGCAGCCACACTTCGGCGAACACTGAAGCTTTCTTT.

This clonotype has a count of ten or more. The chain joins TRBV2 to TRBJ2-5, with no clear D. Trimming shortened V by 3 bases and J by 4 bases, and 18 bases separated the two germline ends. This CDR3 region has 16 residues. Germline CDR1 SNHLY, CDR2 FYNNEI. Here the CDR3 reads CASSDIGQQRRETQYF. DNA of the CDR3: TGTGCCAGCAGTGATATAGGGCAGCAAAGGAGAGAGACCCAGTACTTC.

This sequence joins TRBV9 and TRBJ2-5; 11 bases are shared with TRBD2. The CDR3 has 16 residues. V shed 3 bases, J shed 4 bases, and the junction held 8 bases outside the gene matches. Germline V gene lookup returns CDR1 SGDLS and CDR2 YYNGEE. The CDR3 protein is CASSGQVAGGPETQYF. CDR3 nucleotide sequence: TGTGCCAGCAGCGGACAAGTAGCGGGGGGGCCAGAGACCCAGTACTTC. The variable domain in full, with the rest retrieved from reference TRBV9 and TRBJ2-5, is DSGVTQTPKHLITATGQRVTLRCSPRSGDLSVYWYQQSLDQGLQFLIQYYNGEERAKGNILERFSAQQFPDLHSELNLSSLELGDSALYFCASSGQVAGGPETQYFGPGTRLLVL.

This clonotype was picked up a small number of times. This may come from a read error, since a much larger clone is one base off. This chain links TRBV20-1 with TRBJ1-1; D is unresolved. The V end lost 5 bases, the J end lost 5 bases, and 12 bases lay between the germline ends. CDR1 and CDR2 (germline): DFQATT, SNEGSKA (reference sequence). CDR3 length: 12 residues. CDR3 sequence (DNA): TGCAGTGCTGGTCGGACCGGGACTGAAGCTTTCTTT. It translates to CSAGRTGTEAFF.

J is TRBJ1-1 and V is TRBV12-3 or TRBV12-4; weak D call: TRBD1 (5 bases). With 1 base removed from V and 7 bases from J, the gap between germline ends came to 10 bases. The CDR3 extends over 13 amino acids. CDR3 nucleotide sequence: TGTGCCAGCAGTTTAGGTGGGACCCTTGAAGCTTTCTTT. This gives the protein CASSLGGTLEAFF.

The sample holds many counts of this clonotype. This chain connects TRBV19 to TRBJ1-2; D gene uncertain. Germline lookup yields CDR1 LNHDA and CDR2 SQIVND (reference sequence). The CDR3 runs to 13 residues. Trimming removed 3 bases from V and 4 bases from J, with 9 bases in between. In nucleotides, the CDR3 is TGTGCCAGTAGTATGGCGCAGCTCTATGGCTACACCTTC. Translation: CASSMAQLYGYTF. Supplemented by reference TRBV19 and TRBJ1-2, the full variable domain reads DGGITQSPKYLFRKEGQNVTLSCEQNLNHDAMYWYRQDPGQGLRLIYYSQIVNDFQKGDIAEGYSVSREKKESFPLTVTSAQKNPTAFYLCASSMAQLYGYTFGSGTRLTVV.

This clonotype was seen many times. This chain uses TRBV4-2 with TRBJ2-7, with TRBD1 as a possible D gene (6 bases). The germline gives CDR1 LGHNA, CDR2 YNFKEQ. Trimming stripped 1 base from V and 1 base from J, with 11 bases between. The length of the CDR3 is 15 residues. The CDR3 loop reads CASSQVDRRSYEQYF. As DNA, the CDR3 is TGTGCCAGCAGCCAAGTTGACAGGAGGTCCTACGAGCAGTACTTC.

This sequence joins TRBV6-1 and TRBJ2-7; D unclear. This CDR3 contains 12 residues. Trimming cost V 10 bases and J 4 bases, with 14 bases left between them. Germline lookup yields CDR1 MNHNS and CDR2 SASEGT. The CDR3 DNA follows: TGTGCCACCAGACTGGCAGAATACGAGCAGTACTTC. Translation: CATRLAEYEQYF.

This clonotype was counted many times. The chain couples TRBV11-2 to TRBJ2-5; no clear D gene. Germline CDR1 SGHAT, CDR2 FQNNGV. V lost 4 bases, J lost 1 base, and 13 bases lay in between. This CDR3 is built from 15 residues. The CDR3 DNA reads TGTGCCAGCAGCTGGGAATTTTCCCTCCAAGAGACCCAGTACTTC. As protein: CASSWEFSLQETQYF.

This clonotype showed up many times. J is TRBJ1-1 and V is TRBV6-2 or TRBV6-3; the D gene is possibly TRBD1 (6 bases). Between the trimmed V and J ends, which lost 2 bases and 8 bases, there was a span of 18 bases. The CDR3 runs to 15 residues. Germline-derived CDR1 and CDR2 are MNHEY and SVGEGT. The CDR3 reads CASSYMGAPKLEAFF. The DNA for the CDR3 is TGTGCCAGCAGTTACATGGGGGCGCCTAAATTAGAAGCTTTCTTT.

This clonotype was counted ten times or more. The chain couples TRBV19 to TRBJ1-6; D might be TRBD1 (5 bases). V was shortened by 3 bases and J by 7 bases, with 10 bases between the two germline ends. The CDR3 is made up of 14 amino acids. The germline V gene has CDR1 LNHDA and CDR2 SQIVND (reference sequence). CDR3 loop: CASSIRAENSPLHF. CDR3 DNA sequence: TGTGCCAGTAGTATCAGGGCTGAAAATTCACCCCTCCACTTT. Looking up the rest from reference TRBV19 and TRBJ1-6 gives the full variable domain: DGGITQSPKYLFRKEGQNVTLSCEQNLNHDAMYWYRQDPGQGLRLIYYSQIVNDFQKGDIAEGYSVSREKKESFPLTVTSAQKNPTAFYLCASSIRAENSPLHFGNGTRLTVT.

This clonotype was counted many times. The rearrangement uses TRBV6-1 and TRBJ1-5; D gene unclear. The V end was cut by 6 bases, the J end by 0 bases, with 12 bases between. The CDR3 is 15 residues long. Per the germline V gene, CDR1 is MNHNS and CDR2 is SASEGT. The CDR3 region has the DNA TGTGCCAGCAGCCCCAGTTCATATAGCAATCAGCCCCAGCATTTT. Encoded protein: CASSPSSYSNQPQHF.

The table lists this clonotype with many counts. The chain links TRBV7-8 to TRBJ1-1; a possible D gene is TRBD1 (5 bases). The germline V and J ends were trimmed by 5 bases and 2 bases, with 15 bases remaining between them. CDR1 is SGHVS, CDR2 FQNEAQ, per germline. The CDR3 runs 15 residues. The CDR3 sequence is CASSPLGRGNTEAFF. CDR3 nucleotides: TGTGCCAGCAGCCCTCTGGGGAGGGGCAACACTGAAGCTTTCTTT.

Turning to this clonotype: This clone may be a read error of a much larger clone one base away. This chain links TRBV25-1 with TRBJ1-1, with 9 bases fitting TRBD1. CDR3 length: 12 amino acids. Germline V CDR1 and CDR2: MGHDK, SYGVNS. CDR3 loop: CSSSKDRGEAFF. CDR3 DNA sequence: TGTTCCAGCAGTAAGGACAGGGGTGAAGCTTTCTTT.